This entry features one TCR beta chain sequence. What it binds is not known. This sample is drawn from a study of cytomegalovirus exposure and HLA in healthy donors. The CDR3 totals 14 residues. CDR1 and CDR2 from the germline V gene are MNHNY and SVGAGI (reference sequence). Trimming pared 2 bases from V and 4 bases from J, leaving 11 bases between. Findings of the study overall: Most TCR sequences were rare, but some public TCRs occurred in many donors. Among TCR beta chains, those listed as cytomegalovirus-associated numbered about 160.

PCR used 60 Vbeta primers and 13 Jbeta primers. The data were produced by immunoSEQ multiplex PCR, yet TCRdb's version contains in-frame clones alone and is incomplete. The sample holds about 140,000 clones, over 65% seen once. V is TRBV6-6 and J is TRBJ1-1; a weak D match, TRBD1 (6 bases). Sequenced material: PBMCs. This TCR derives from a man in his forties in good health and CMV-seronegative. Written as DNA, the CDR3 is TGTGCCAGCAGTTACCCACAGGGCTCCACTGAAGCTTTCTTT. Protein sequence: CASSYPQGSTEAFF.